This record concerns one TCR beta chain sequence. The antigen it recognizes is unknown. Base qualities are missing; no much larger clone stands one base away. The data stem from a study of PD-1 blockade in classical Hodgkin lymphoma (dated by TCRdb to about 2020). With regard to the full study: Nivolumab dosing was 3 mg/kg intravenously every 2 weeks, continuing until either disease progression or unacceptable toxicity. The study used CyTOF and TCR beta sequencing to define a peripheral blood immune signature of response to PD-1 blockade in classical Hodgkin lymphoma. General findings and caveats noted by the study authors: Among trial patients, those achieving complete response had baseline diversity similar to that of newly diagnosed patients, while diversity was significantly lower in partial responders and progressors. The study covered only a single clinical trial cohort, and the causes of the repertoire differences, possibly disease activity or prior therapy, were still not defined. A significant rise by C4D1 was seen in CD4+ but not CD8+ TCR diversity (p=0.0027 vs p=0.16), with the rise being most apparent in complete responders (p=0.02). Baseline TCR diversity was reported to be lower in newly diagnosed patients than in healthy donors, and even lower in relapsed/refractory patients. Patients starting nivolumab less than 1 year after ASCT had lower diversity and were excluded from later analyses to avoid confounding by immune reconstitution.

V is cut by 4 bases and J by 1 base, and the space between the germline ends is 10 bases. The CDR3 spans 13 residues, from the cysteine through the phenylalanine. The CDR3 DNA has 39 bases and is translated from base 1. The germline V gene supplies CDR1 SQVTM and CDR2 ANQGSEA. The Qiagen DNeasy kit was used to extract genomic DNA both from unsorted PBMCs and from the negatively selected CD4+ and CD8+ fractions. Using primers that anneal to V and J segments, immunoSEQ multiplex PCR amplified the TCR beta CDR3 regions. A synthetic immune receptor repertoire was used to minimize amplification bias, and any remaining bias was removed computationally after sequencing. As for the authors' bioinformatics: Custom Python scripts were used to quantify repertoire diversity as the Shannon entropy index. The unsorted, CD4+ and CD8+ repertoires were each analyzed separately, with the exception of combined analyses, where CD4+ and CD8+ sequences were merged in silico. Clonal expansion was defined as at least a 2-fold frequency increase after treatment relative to C1D1, with a pseudocount of 0.5 for undetected baseline clones. Singleton clones were defined as clones with 0 or 1 copy at C1D1, and non-singleton clones were defined as clones with 2 or more copies. By matching protein sequences in sorted samples from the same patient, clones expanded in unsorted samples were annotated as CD4+, CD8+ or unknown. Diversity changes from C1D1 to C4D1 were tested in paired samples using Wilcoxon tests. TCRdb limited this immuneACCESS table to in-frame rearrangements with V and J called. A share of clones is missing; checked studies link under half to unresolved V genes, and the rest is unexplained. V and J calls plus clone size are reproduced from that table; the DNA served to infer D and trimming. The sample table lists about 98,000 clones, roughly 89% of them with a count of one. Less than 3.5% of the sample goes to the ten largest clones.

Interpreted using the paper, the time point label stands for: cycle 1 day 1 (C1D1), immediately before nivolumab initiation. Every trial patient had relapsed after autologous stem cell transplantation, and cohorts A, B and C differed in prior brentuximab vedotin exposure. The trial cohort comprised 56 patients with relapsed/refractory classical Hodgkin lymphoma whose best overall responses were complete response, partial response or progressive disease. Trial patients were treated with single-agent nivolumab in the multi-cohort phase II CheckMate 205 trial. Best overall response was determined by an independent review committee according to the 2007 International Working Group response criteria. PBMCs from the trial were collected at three points: immediately before nivolumab initiation (C1D1), and during therapy at cycle 2 day 1 and cycle 4 day 1. Peripheral blood was collected in 8 mL Vacutainer Cell Preparation Tubes, from which PBMCs were isolated by centrifugation and then cryopreserved.

The input for sequencing was peripheral blood mononuclear cells (PBMCs), taken at baseline. Recombination connected TRBV29-1 to TRBJ1-1; the D gene cannot be named for sure. The TCR was taken from a human donor with classical Hodgkin lymphoma. The bases read TGCAGCGTTGTAGGAGGAGGGAACACTGAAGCTTTCTTT. It is translated as CSVVGGGNTEAFF.